This TCR beta chain was recorded in a study of shared clonotypes between healthy human individuals. Overall study context: A donor's plate count was three for CD4 naive and three for CD4 memory; CD8 naive had two and CD8 memory one.

Data came from immunoSEQ multiplex PCR; TCRdb stores just in-frame clones and leaves some out. The sample yields 2 million to 2.5 million clones, more than 90% seen once. This CDR3 contains 12 residues. The germline gives CDR1 SGHRS, CDR2 YFSETQ. V was pared by 7 bases and J by 3 bases, with 11 bases between. This clonotype was obtained from a man between 18 and 29 years old in good health. The V and J genes are TRBV5-1 and TRBJ2-7; D may be TRBD2 (5 bases). The sequenced sample consisted of naive CD4+ T cells sorted from blood. The subset: CD45RA+ positively selected. For the CDR3, the DNA is TGCGCCAGCCGGGATCAGCACTACGAGCAGTACTTC. Translated, it gives CASRDQHYEQYF.